Reported below is one T cell receptor beta chain. Antigen unknown. Those who donated, Caucasian adults without exception, all lived in Nashville, Tennessee. CD4+ cells were split into CD45RA+ naive and CD45RA-negative memory subsets. The data are from a study of shared clonotypes between healthy human individuals. Study results and limitations: As a rule, naive subsets had a larger estimated richness than memory subsets. Rarefaction revealed incomplete sorted-subset sequencing despite large depth.

CDR1 is SEHNR, CDR2 FQNEAQ, per germline (reference sequence). The CDR3 has 15 amino acids. V lost 2 bases and J 6 bases, leaving 15 bases between the germline ends. Some clones are missing from TCRdb's copy, which holds only in-frame ones; the method was immunoSEQ multiplex PCR. The data hold approximately 1.5 million clones, with 98% to 99% observed a single time. Sequencing used naive CD4+ T cells sorted from blood. Subset indicated: CD45RA+ positively selected. The origin of this receptor is a man aged 30 to 39 in good health. The J gene is TRBJ2-3, the V gene TRBV7-9, with D perhaps TRBD1 (5 bases). CDR3 bases: TGTGCCAGCAGCTTACCCCCCCAGGGCTCCGATACGCAGTATTTT. Translation: CASSLPPQGSDTQYF.